Shown below are 28 T cell receptor beta chains from a single sample sequenced in a study of cytomegalovirus exposure and HLA in healthy donors. PCR amplification relied on 60 Vbeta primers (plus 13 Jbeta primers). Sequencing used immunoSEQ multiplex PCR; TCRdb keeps in-frame clones, though not all of them. The data show about 160,000 clones, roughly 81% seen once. The sequenced material came from PBMCs. These receptors all come from a woman between 45 and 65 years old in good health and CMV-seronegative.

The chain joins TRBV27 to TRBJ1-4; D call uncertain. CDR3 length: 14 amino acids. Germline loops: CDR1 MNHEY, CDR2 SMNVEV (reference sequence). V lost 5 bases and J 4 bases, leaving 11 bases between the germline ends. CDR3 residues: CASSMWGGNEKLFF. In DNA form, the CDR3 reads TGTGCCAGCAGTATGTGGGGAGGTAATGAAAAACTGTTTTTT. Full variable domain (missing parts from reference TRBV27 and TRBJ1-4): EAQVTQNPRYLITVTGKKLTVTCSQNMNHEYMSWYRQDPGLGLRQIYYSMNVEVTDKGDVPEGYKVSRKEKRNFPLILESPSPNQTSLYFCASSMWGGNEKLFFGSGTQLSVL.

This rearrangement joins TRBV5-5 to TRBJ2-7; D is perhaps TRBD1 (5 bases). Trimming cost V 4 bases and J 3 bases, with 14 bases left between them. The CDR3 runs to 14 residues. Germline-derived CDR1 and CDR2 are SGHKS and YYEKEE (reference sequence). The CDR3 sequence: CASSPWKRGYEQYF. CDR3 in DNA: TGTGCCAGCAGCCCGTGGAAAAGGGGCTACGAGCAGTACTTC. The full variable domain, with the rest looked up from reference TRBV5-5 and TRBJ2-7, is DAGVTQSPTHLIKTRGQQVTLRCSPISGHKSVSWYQQVLGQGPQFIFQYYEKEERGRGNFPDRFSARQFPNYSSELNVNALLLGDSALYLCASSPWKRGYEQYFGPGTRLTVT.

This chain links TRBV6-1 with TRBJ2-5; 9 positions agree with TRBD1. Trimming at V came to 6 bases and at J to 4 bases, leaving 9 bases not matched to a gene. The CDR3 consists of 15 residues. Germline CDR1 MNHNS, CDR2 SASEGT. CDR3 protein: CASRPGTGSPETQYF. In DNA form, the CDR3 reads TGTGCCAGCAGACCCGGGACAGGGAGTCCAGAGACCCAGTACTTC.

V usage is TRBV6-1 and J usage is TRBJ2-7; 7 bases are a match to TRBD1. J lost 0 bases, V lost 6 bases, and 8 bases had no gene match. The CDR3 consists of 15 residues. Germline loops: CDR1 MNHNS, CDR2 SASEGT. This chain's CDR3 is CASRGDRVVSYEQYF. CDR3 DNA: TGTGCCAGCAGGGGTGACAGGGTTGTCTCCTACGAGCAGTACTTC.

The V call is TRBV15, the J call TRBJ1-1; D is possibly TRBD1 (6 bases). Germline CDR1 LNHNV, CDR2 YYDKDF (reference sequence). CDR3 length: 16 residues. V was clipped by 9 bases and J by 0 bases, with 20 bases between them. The CDR3 region is CATQTTWTEMNTEAFF. The CDR3 DNA reads as TGTGCCACTCAGACGACTTGGACAGAGATGAACACTGAAGCTTTCTTT.

The J gene is TRBJ1-4, the V gene TRBV19; TRBD1 matches 10 bases. The V segment lost 3 bases and the J segment 3 bases; nucleotides outside the gene matches: 4. Germline lookup yields CDR1 LNHDA and CDR2 SQIVND (reference sequence). This CDR3 contains 16 residues. The CDR3, as DNA: TGTGCCAGTAGTATCGGACAGGGGGATTCTAATGAAAAACTGTTTTTT. It translates to CASSIGQGDSNEKLFF.

The genes are TRBV30 and TRBJ2-1, with D hard to call. There are 13 residues in the CDR3. Trimming shortened V by 0 bases and J by 7 bases, and 10 bases separated the two germline ends. CDR1 GTSNPN and CDR2 SVGIG come from the germline V gene (reference sequence). The CDR3 sequence: CAWSVRQVNEQFF. The CDR3, as DNA: TGTGCCTGGAGTGTCAGACAAGTTAATGAGCAGTTCTTC. Full variable domain (outside the CDR3, taken from reference TRBV30 and TRBJ2-1): SQTIHQWPATLVQPVGSPLSLECTVEGTSNPNLYWYRQAAGRGLQLLFYSVGIGQISSEVPQNLSASRPQDRQFILSSKKLLLSDSGFYLCAWSVRQVNEQFFGPGTRLTVL.

As to this clone: This sample includes further DNA sequences coding for the same CDR3. This chain links TRBV19 with TRBJ2-2; 7 bases fit TRBD1. This CDR3 spans 16 amino acids. CDR1 is LNHDA, CDR2 SQIVND, per germline (reference sequence). With 3 bases clipped from V and 2 bases from J, the junction kept 6 bases outside the gene matches. CDR3 protein: CASSIPGQTNTGELFF. The CDR3 nucleotides are TGTGCCAGTAGTATCCCGGGACAGACCAACACCGGGGAGCTGTTTTTT.

In its sample, this clone was seen once. CDR3 sequence reads: CASSGTSGASTDTQYF. The CDR3, as DNA: TGTGCCAGCAGTGGGACTAGCGGGGCCAGCACAGATACGCAGTATTTT. The genes are TRBV28 and TRBJ2-3; 13 nucleotides agree with TRBD2. The V gene end was trimmed by 5 bases and the J gene end by 0 bases; junction bases not matched to a gene: 2. The CDR3 covers 16 residues. Germline V gene data show CDR1 as MDHEN and CDR2 as SYDVKM. Full variable domain (rest looked up from reference TRBV28 and TRBJ2-3): DVKVTQSSRYLVKRTGEKVFLECVQDMDHENMFWYRQDPGLGLRLIYFSYDVKMKEKGDIPEGYSVSREKKERFSLILESASTNQTSMYLCASSGTSGASTDTQYFGPGTRLTVL.

V and J are TRBV25-1 and TRBJ2-3, with 10 nucleotides matching TRBD1. The trim removed 3 bases at V and 3 bases at J, leaving 6 bases unmatched. The CDR3 has 16 residues. The germline V gene encodes CDR1 MGHDK and CDR2 SYGVNS. The CDR3 nucleotides are TGTGCCAGCAGTGACCGGGACAGGGGATGGACAGATACGCAGTATTTT. This codes for CASSDRDRGWTDTQYF. Variable domain in full (rest from reference TRBV25-1 and TRBJ2-3): EADIYQTPRYLVIGTGKKITLECSQTMGHDKMYWYQQDPGMELHLIHYSYGVNSTEKGDLSSESTVSRIRTEHFPLTLESARPSHTSQYLCASSDRDRGWTDTQYFGPGTRLTVL.

This clone is a singleton in its sample. The chain couples TRBV10-3 to TRBJ2-7, with D perhaps matching TRBD2 (5 bases). The CDR3 totals 13 residues. Trimming shortened V by 7 bases and J by 2 bases, and 12 bases separated the two germline ends. CDR1 is ENHRY, CDR2 SYGVKD, per germline. In DNA form, the CDR3 reads TGTGCCATCAACCGGGGTAGGACCTACGAGCAGTACTTC. Translating gives CAINRGRTYEQYF.

This clone was seen just once. The chain uses TRBV12-5 and TRBJ2-4; D unclear. This CDR3 comprises 12 residues. The germline gives CDR1 LGHNT, CDR2 FRNRAP. Trimming took off 10 bases at V and 9 bases at J, with 16 bases between the two ends. The CDR3 region has the DNA TGTGCTACCCTTTATTCGGTAAGCATTCAGTACTTC. This codes for CATLYSVSIQYF. The whole variable domain, filled in from reference TRBV12-5 and TRBJ2-4, reads DARVTQTPRHKVTEMGQEVTMRCQPILGHNTVFWYRQTMMQGLELLAYFRNRAPLDDSGMPKDRFSAEMPDATLATLKIQPSEPRDSAVYFCATLYSVSIQYFGAGTRLSVL.

The V gene is TRBV6-1, the J gene TRBJ2-3; D remains ambiguous. V was shortened by 6 bases and J by 6 bases, with 7 bases between the two germline ends. CDR1 MNHNS and CDR2 SASEGT come from the germline V gene. This CDR3 comprises 11 residues. CDR3: CASSDSDTQYF. CDR3 DNA: TGTGCCAGCAGCGACTCTGATACGCAGTATTTT.

The V and J genes are TRBV5-5 and TRBJ1-6, with TRBD1 matching 9 bases. After removal of 0 bases from V and 8 bases from J, the junction contained 3 bases not matched to a gene. The CDR3 loop spans 15 amino acids. CDR1 is SGHKS and CDR2 is YYEKEE in the germline V gene (reference sequence). The CDR3 sequence is CASSLAGQGYSPLHF. The CDR3 nucleotides are TGTGCCAGCAGCTTGGCCGGACAGGGGTATTCACCCCTCCACTTT.

This clone is a singleton in its sample. The chain carries TRBV28 and TRBJ1-5; 7 bases line up with TRBD1. Germline-derived CDR1 and CDR2 are MDHEN and SYDVKM. This CDR3 is built from 16 residues. The ends lost 5 bases at V and 1 base at J; junction bases unmatched: 8. The CDR3 sequence: CASSPNRGGSNQPQHF. In DNA, the CDR3 is TGTGCCAGCAGTCCTAACAGGGGCGGCAGCAATCAGCCCCAGCATTTT.

The J gene is TRBJ2-2, the V gene TRBV7-8; 7 bases fit TRBD2. With 1 base clipped from V and 3 bases from J, the junction kept 8 bases outside the gene matches. Germline V gene lookup returns CDR1 SGHVS and CDR2 FQNEAQ. This CDR3 has 17 residues. The CDR3 DNA sequence: TGTGCCAGCAGCTTAGACGGGGGAGGGGAGGACACCGGGGAGCTGTTTTTT. Residues: CASSLDGGGEDTGELFF.

This clone was counted only a few times. The rearrangement uses TRBV4-3 and TRBJ1-2; a weak D match, TRBD1 (6 bases). CDR1 and CDR2 from the germline V gene are LGHNA and YSLEER. Trimming stripped 5 bases from V and 3 bases from J, with 22 bases between. The CDR3 length is 17 residues. CDR3 region: CASSVRDPPRGYYGYTF. The CDR3 coding sequence is TGCGCCAGCAGCGTCCGGGACCCACCTAGGGGGTACTATGGCTACACCTTC.

V usage is TRBV28 and J usage is TRBJ1-1; D is undetermined. The CDR3 contains 17 residues. V was pared by 4 bases and J by 0 bases, with 18 bases between. Germline V CDR1 and CDR2: MDHEN, SYDVKM. The CDR3 loop reads CASSSPWSNQMNTEAFF. CDR3 nucleotides: TGTGCCAGCAGTTCCCCCTGGAGCAACCAGATGAACACTGAAGCTTTCTTT.

The V gene is TRBV4-3, the J gene TRBJ1-4; possible D gene TRBD1, 5 bases. Trimming removed 0 bases at V and 14 bases at J, with 10 bases between. This CDR3 contains 12 residues. Per germline, CDR1 LGHNA and CDR2 YSLEER. CDR3 coding DNA: TGCGCCAGCAGCCAAGACTCAGGGAATCTGTTTTTT. Its translation is CASSQDSGNLFF.

This clone occurred once. The chain carries TRBV9 and TRBJ2-1; TRBD1 might be the D (7 bases). Germline CDR1 reads SGDLS; CDR2 reads YYNGEE. The CDR3 is made up of 14 amino acids. Trimming took off 4 bases at V and 3 bases at J, with 11 bases between the two ends. This CDR3 is CASSSRDSYNEQFF. The CDR3 DNA sequence: TGTGCCAGCAGCTCGCGGGACAGCTACAATGAGCAGTTCTTC. Complete variable domain (other parts from reference TRBV9 and TRBJ2-1): DSGVTQTPKHLITATGQRVTLRCSPRSGDLSVYWYQQSLDQGLQFLIQYYNGEERAKGNILERFSAQQFPDLHSELNLSSLELGDSALYFCASSSRDSYNEQFFGPGTRLTVL.

The chain recombines TRBV4-3 with TRBJ2-1, with a tentative D call TRBD2 (6 bases). This CDR3 comprises 17 residues. CDR1 LGHNA and CDR2 YSLEER come from the germline V gene. With 0 bases removed from V and 1 base from J, the gap between germline ends came to 13 bases. The CDR3 bases are TGCGCCAGCAGCCAAGATTTTAACGGGAGATCCTACAATGAGCAGTTCTTC. This sequence encodes CASSQDFNGRSYNEQFF.

The chain is built from TRBV7-2 and TRBJ2-7; 7 bases match TRBD2. Looked up from germline, CDR1 is SGHTA and CDR2 is FQGNSA. V shed 1 base, J shed 5 bases, and the junction held 5 bases outside the gene matches. The CDR3 runs to 14 residues. This CDR3 is CASSLGTSSHEQYF. For the CDR3, the DNA is TGTGCCAGCAGCTTAGGGACTAGTTCTCACGAGCAGTACTTC.

V usage is TRBV7-4 and J usage is TRBJ1-5, with unresolved D. V lost 5 bases, J lost 6 bases, and 14 bases lay in between. The CDR3 totals 14 residues. Germline V gene data show CDR1 as SGHVT and CDR2 as SQSDAQ. The CDR3 reads CASSPRGGCQPQHF. The CDR3 DNA is TGTGCCAGCAGCCCCCGAGGAGGTTGTCAGCCCCAGCATTTT. Complete variable domain (other parts from reference TRBV7-4 and TRBJ1-5): GAGVSQSPRYKVAKRGRDVALRCDSISGHVTLYWYRQTLGQGSEVLTYSQSDAQRDKSGRPSGRFSAERPERSVSTLKIQRTEQGDSAVYLCASSPRGGCQPQHFGDGTRLSIL.

Points on this clone: The final CDR3 position lacks the conserved phenylalanine or tryptophan, pointing to a likely read error. The DNA is omitted, as the CDR3 cannot be located on it reliably, and the CDR3 follows TCRdb's listing. The V gene is TRBV6-5, the J gene TRBJ2-3; the table gives TRBD1 as D, unverified against the DNA. Germline values: CDR1 MNHEY, CDR2 SVGAGI. Inclusive of both ends, the CDR3 amounts to 11 amino acids. CDR3 loop: CASSYSKCATR.

This clone was counted only a few times. CDR3 region: CASSYSKQGANYGYTF. As DNA, the CDR3 is TGTGCCAGCAGTTACTCAAAACAGGGAGCTAACTATGGCTACACCTTC. V and J are TRBV6-5 and TRBJ1-2; D possibly corresponds to TRBD1 (6 bases). CDR3 size: 16 residues. V lost 0 bases, J lost 0 bases, and 11 bases lay in between. Germline loops: CDR1 MNHEY, CDR2 SVGAGI.

The V call is TRBV5-4, the J call TRBJ2-7, with D possibly matching TRBD1 (6 bases). The CDR3 totals 14 residues. V lost 0 bases to trimming and J lost 3 bases, with 10 bases between them. The germline gives CDR1 SGHNT, CDR2 YYREEE (reference sequence). In DNA, the CDR3 is TGTGCCAGCAGCTTGGATACAGGGAGCTACGAGCAGTACTTC. It encodes CASSLDTGSYEQYF.

This clone came up once. The V gene is TRBV7-9, the J gene TRBJ1-1; D may be TRBD1 (5 bases). CDR1 and CDR2 from the germline V gene are SEHNR and FQNEAQ (reference sequence). The CDR3 totals 13 residues. V lost 5 bases and J 4 bases, leaving 11 bases between the germline ends. In nucleotides, the CDR3 is TGTGCCAGCAGCACGACAGAAGGCACTGAAGCTTTCTTT. Translated, it gives CASSTTEGTEAFF.

The chain is built from TRBV19 and TRBJ1-2; D is ambiguous. CDR1 and CDR2 (germline): LNHDA, SQIVND (reference sequence). V was pared by 5 bases and J by 6 bases, with 13 bases between. CDR3 length: 13 amino acids. The CDR3, as DNA: TGTGCCAGTAGTCCCACCCGGCGGGATGGCTACACCTTC. Encoded protein: CASSPTRRDGYTF.